This is a list of T cell receptor beta chains from one sample in a study. TCRdb reprocessed the 5' RACE reads via MiXCR and lists one record per CDR3 protein. The table lists tens of thousands of distinct CDR3 sequences, less than 25% of them singletons. Material for sequencing was memory CD4+ T cells sorted from a lymph node. These receptors were taken from a female donor with breast cancer. Both conserved end residues are part of each CDR3. The D gene is left open where the match is weak. Size is stated for part of the rows, as once, few or many counts, or as a class when the clone is expanded.

size: .
J: TRBJ2-5
D: .
V: TRBV20-1
CDR3: CSARDGRGQETQYF
DNA: TGCAGTGCTAGAGATGGGAGGGGGCAAGAGACCCAGTACTTC

size: many
J: TRBJ2-7
D: .
V: TRBV29-1
CDR3: CSVWIIRDIYYEQYF
DNA: TGCAGCGTTTGGATTATCCGGGACATTTACTACGAGCAGTACTTC

size: few
J: TRBJ1-2
D: .
V: TRBV5-1
CDR3: CASSLVRGLNYGYTF
DNA: TGCGCCAGCAGCTTGGTGCGGGGCCTTAACTATGGCTACACCTTC

size: once
J: TRBJ1-5
D: .
V: TRBV5-6
CDR3: CASIFFGASDNQPQHF
DNA: TGTGCCAGCATCTTTTTTGGTGCCAGTGACAATCAGCCCCAGCATTTT

size: few
J: TRBJ2-3
D: .
V: TRBV20-1
CDR3: CSARFRGAATDTQYF
DNA: TGCAGTGCTAGATTTCGGGGAGCGGCGACAGATACGCAGTATTTT

size: .
J: TRBJ2-2
D: TRBD1
V: TRBV12-3/TRBV12-4
CDR3: CASSRQGEELFF
DNA: TGTGCCAGCAGTCGACAGGGCGAGGAGCTGTTTTTT

size: few
J: TRBJ2-3
D: .
V: TRBV2
CDR3: CASSERGSYPQYF
DNA: TGTGCCAGCAGTGAGCGGGGAAGCTACCCGCAGTATTTT

size: .
J: TRBJ2-1
D: TRBD2
V: TRBV11-2
CDR3: CASSSSGGANEQFF
DNA: TGTGCCAGCAGCTCCTCCGGGGGGGCCAATGAGCAGTTCTTC

size: few
J: TRBJ1-6
D: TRBD1
V: TRBV5-5
CDR3: CASSWTGRVESPLHF
DNA: TGTGCCAGCAGCTGGACAGGGAGGGTAGAATCACCCCTCCACTTT

size: few
J: TRBJ2-3
D: .
V: TRBV11-2
CDR3: CASSSPRLSPDTQYF
DNA: TGTGCCAGCAGCTCACCTAGGTTATCCCCAGATACGCAGTATTTT

size: few
J: TRBJ2-3
D: .
V: TRBV5-1
CDR3: CASSRGTGPSTDTQYF
DNA: TGCGCCAGCAGCAGAGGGACGGGTCCAAGCACAGATACGCAGTATTTT

size: .
J: TRBJ1-1
D: TRBD1
V: TRBV6-1
CDR3: CASSEVGTVVF
DNA: TGTGCCAGCAGTGAAGTAGGGACAGTTGTCTTT

size: many
J: TRBJ1-1
D: .
V: TRBV27
CDR3: CASSSRTEAFF
DNA: TGTGCCAGCAGTTCTCGCACTGAAGCTTTCTTT

size: .
J: TRBJ1-6
D: .
V: TRBV20-1
CDR3: CSAPTGRGNSPLHF
DNA: TGCAGTGCCCCCACTGGCAGGGGCAATTCACCCCTCCACTTT

size: .
J: TRBJ1-2
D: TRBD1
V: TRBV6-5
CDR3: CASRPPRTGHSGYTF
DNA: TGTGCCAGCAGGCCCCCCCGGACAGGGCATAGTGGCTACACCTTC

size: few
J: TRBJ1-2
D: .
V: TRBV13
CDR3: CAMQQATNYGYTF
DNA: TGTGCCATGCAACAGGCGACTAACTATGGCTACACCTTC

size: few
J: TRBJ1-3
D: .
V: TRBV5-1
CDR3: CASSLTIGNTIYF
DNA: TGCGCCAGCAGCCTCACAATCGGAAACACCATATATTTT

size: many
J: TRBJ2-7
D: .
V: TRBV20-1
CDR3: CSAKRTDEQYF
DNA: TGCAGTGCTAAACGAACGGACGAGCAGTACTTC

size: .
J: TRBJ2-2
D: .
V: TRBV5-6
CDR3: CASSLGGTSVSTGELFF
DNA: TGTGCCAGCAGCTTGGGAGGGACATCGGTTAGCACCGGGGAGCTGTTTTTT

size: few
J: TRBJ1-1
D: TRBD1
V: TRBV7-2
CDR3: CASSPNRGYEAFF
DNA: TGTGCCAGCAGCCCAAACAGGGGATACGAGGCTTTCTTT

size: many
J: TRBJ1-5
D: .
V: TRBV19
CDR3: CASSIQAFGQPQHF
DNA: TGTGCCAGTAGTATTCAGGCCTTCGGGCAGCCCCAGCATTTT

size: many
J: TRBJ1-2
D: .
V: TRBV5-1
CDR3: CASRYDGSPYGYTF
DNA: TGCGCCAGCCGCTACGATGGCAGCCCATATGGCTACACCTTC

size: .
J: TRBJ1-5
D: .
V: TRBV6-2/TRBV6-3
CDR3: CASSSTDSGRISNQPQHF
DNA: TGTGCCAGCAGTTCCACGGACAGCGGTCGAATCAGCAATCAGCCCCAGCATTTT

size: .
J: TRBJ1-2
D: TRBD1
V: TRBV9
CDR3: CASSVGGAGQGTSGYTF
DNA: TGTGCCAGCAGCGTCGGCGGAGCGGGACAGGGTACGAGTGGCTACACCTTC